These T cell receptor beta chains were read from a single sample in a study of OX40 agonist ivuxolimab in advanced cancers. The assay was immunoSEQ multiplex PCR, and TCRdb's table has in-frame clones only and misses some. This table holds 75,000 to 100,000 clones, under 95% found once. The source material was CD4+ or CD8+ T cells sorted from blood, sampled in a trial of the OX40 agonist ivuxolimab. These receptors were collected from an adult with an advanced solid tumor such as melanoma, head and neck, liver or kidney cancer. Both conserved end residues are part of each CDR3. The order of the fields is J gene, D gene, V gene, clone size, CDR3 DNA, CDR3 protein. A D gene is named only where the DNA matches it firmly. Clone size is not always given. Where it is, it says once, few, many or a class for expanded clones.

>TRBJ2-6|-|TRBV9|-
TGTGCCAGCAGCGTAGACTTTGGGTTCTCTGGGGCCAACGTCCTGACTTTC
CASSVDFGFSGANVLTF
>TRBJ2-2|-|TRBV7-2|-
TGTGCCAGCAGCTTAGGTACTAGCCCCGGGGAGCTGTTTTTT
CASSLGTSPGELFF
>TRBJ2-3|-|TRBV19|-
TGTGCCGTCGGGGCTACTCGGGACTCGGATACGCAGTATTTT
CAVGATRDSDTQYF
>TRBJ2-7|TRBD1|TRBV5-1|-
TGCGCCAGCAGCTCGAGACAGGGGGACGGGCGCGAGCAGTACTTC
CASSSRQGDGREQYF
>TRBJ1-3|-|TRBV11-3|-
TGTGCCAGCAGCTTAGATCGGGCCTACTCTGGAAACACCATATATTTT
CASSLDRAYSGNTIYF
>TRBJ2-1|-|TRBV6-1|-
TGTGCCAGCAGATTACAGGGAACCTACAATGAGCAGTTCTTC
CASRLQGTYNEQFF
>TRBJ2-5|TRBD1|TRBV5-4|once
TGTGCCAGCGGGTCGATGGCAGGGGGAAAGACCCAGTACTTC
CASGSMAGGKTQYF
>TRBJ1-2|-|TRBV21-1|-
TGTGCCAGCAGCAATGACAGGGGGGAAGACTATGGCTACACCTTC
CASSNDRGEDYGYTF
>TRBJ1-3|-|TRBV5-5|-
TGTGCCAGCAGCTTACGCCACGAGGCTGGAAACACCATATATTTT
CASSLRHEAGNTIYF
>TRBJ2-3|-|TRBV10-3|-
TGTGCCGTTGGGCCCCCTACGCAGTATTTT
CAVGPPTQYF
>TRBJ1-1|-|TRBV19|once
TGTGCCAGTAGTATAGTGGCAATTAGGACCGTGGGGGACACTGAAGCTTTCTTT
CASSIVAIRTVGDTEAFF
>TRBJ2-5|-|TRBV5-1|once
TGCGCCAGCAGCCAGAAATTATCAGCGATGGAGACCCAGTACTTC
CASSQKLSAMETQYF
>TRBJ2-1|TRBD2|TRBV7-3|-
TGTGCCAGCAGCTGGACTAGCGGGGGCAATGAGCAGTTCTTC
CASSWTSGGNEQFF
>TRBJ2-2|TRBD1|TRBV14|-
TGTGCCAGCAGCCGCAACATCCCGGGACAGGGGGACGGGGAGCTGTTTTTT
CASSRNIPGQGDGELFF
>TRBJ2-1|TRBD1|TRBV6-1|few
TGTGCCAGCTCCAGGGGGCTGAACAATGAGCAGTTCTTC
CASSRGLNNEQFF
>TRBJ1-2|-|TRBV14|-
TGTGCCAGCAGCCGTCTCAGGTCCGGGGATGGCTACACCTTC
CASSRLRSGDGYTF
>TRBJ1-1|TRBD1|TRBV19|-
TGTGCCAGTACTCTGACAGGGCTCACTGAAGCTTTCTTT
CASTLTGLTEAFF
>TRBJ2-1|-|TRBV5-6|-
TGTGCCAGCAGCGAACAGTTTCCTGAGCAGTTCTTC
CASSEQFPEQFF
>TRBJ2-7|-|TRBV28|-
TGTGCCAGCAGTTTCGGAGGCCACGAGCAGTACTTC
CASSFGGHEQYF
>TRBJ2-5|-|TRBV9|-
TGTGCCAGCAGCGTATTGGGGTTCCCCCCCCAAGAGACCCAGTACTTC
CASSVLGFPPQETQYF
>TRBJ2-3|TRBD2|TRBV7-8|-
TGTGCCAGCAGCTCGACTCCGGGACTAGCGGGAGGGGGTACGCAGTATTTT
CASSSTPGLAGGGTQYF
>TRBJ2-7|TRBD1|TRBV11-2|-
TGTGCCAGCAGCCCCAGAGGGACAGCGAGCTCCTACGAGCAGTACTTC
CASSPRGTASSYEQYF
>TRBJ2-3|-|TRBV2|-
TGTGCCAGCAGTGTACGGGATCTTGGAGGAGATACGCAGTATTTT
CASSVRDLGGDTQYF
>TRBJ2-7|TRBD1|TRBV2|once
TGTGCCAGCAGTGGCATACAGGGGAATCTCGAGCAGTACTTC
CASSGIQGNLEQYF
>TRBJ1-2|TRBD1|TRBV19|-
TGTGCCAGTAGTGTACAGGGGAACTATGGCTACACCTTC
CASSVQGNYGYTF
>TRBJ2-7|TRBD1|TRBV5-1|-
TGCGCCAGCAAGGTTAGCTGGACAGGGGCCTACGAGCAGTACTTC
CASKVSWTGAYEQYF
>TRBJ2-1|TRBD1|TRBV19|-
TGTGCCAGTAGTCCCGGACAGGGGGGCCTTCAGTTGCAGTTCTTC
CASSPGQGGLQLQFF
>TRBJ2-3|-|TRBV12-5|once
TGTGCTAGTGGTTCTCAGCCCACAGATACGCAGTATTTT
CASGSQPTDTQYF
>TRBJ2-3|TRBD2|TRBV4-2|-
TGTGCCAGCAGCTACCAGCGGGGATACACAGATACGCAGTATTTT
CASSYQRGYTDTQYF
>TRBJ1-3|TRBD1|TRBV4-1|-
TGCGCCAGCAGCCAAGAAGGGACAGGGGACTCTGGAAACACCATATATTTT
CASSQEGTGDSGNTIYF
>TRBJ2-3|TRBD2|TRBV29-1|-
TGCAGCGTAGCAGGACTAGCGGAGGGGTTGGCAGATACGCAGTATTTT
CSVAGLAEGLADTQYF
>TRBJ2-7|-|TRBV7-2|-
TGTGCCAGCAGCCCCGATACGGGCTATTCTGGCGAGCAGTACTTC
CASSPDTGYSGEQYF
>TRBJ1-2|-|TRBV30|-
TGTGCCTGGAGTGGAGACAGGCGGGGGGTTGGCTACACCTTC
CAWSGDRRGVGYTF
>TRBJ1-1|-|TRBV4-1|-
TGCGCCAGCAGCCAAGGGGAACAGTGGTACACTGAAGCTTTCTTT
CASSQGEQWYTEAFF
>TRBJ2-3|-|TRBV7-3|-
TGTGCCAGCAGCTGGCTCGGGGGCTTCACAGATACGCAGTATTTT
CASSWLGGFTDTQYF
>TRBJ1-4|-|TRBV6-5|-
TGTGCCAGCACCGCCGAGGGGGTGGAAAAACTGTTTTTT
CASTAEGVEKLFF
>TRBJ1-1|TRBD1|TRBV7-6|-
TGTGCCAGCAGCTGGGGACAGGAGAACACTGAAGCTTTCTTT
CASSWGQENTEAFF
>TRBJ2-1|TRBD1|TRBV7-9|once
TGTGCCAGCAGCTTAGGACAGGGTAGAGGTGAGCAGTTCTTC
CASSLGQGRGEQFF
>TRBJ1-3|-|TRBV29-1|-
TGCAGCGTTGGGTCTAGGGGGTTCTCTGGAAACACCATATATTTT
CSVGSRGFSGNTIYF
>TRBJ2-7|-|TRBV6-6|-
TGTGCCCACGCCCGGGGGTTCTACGAGCAGTACTTC
CAHARGFYEQYF